This TCR beta chain was sequenced during a study of cytomegalovirus exposure and HLA in healthy donors. In the study overall: The same platform was used for the 110 or so validation repertoires and the roughly 600 first-cohort repertoires, a later analysis reported. Points from the study as a whole: Specificity of a few CMV-associated chains for CMV antigens was verified in vitro. The study found most TCR sequences rare, yet found some public TCRs in many donors.

Only in-frame clones appear in the TCRdb table, and some are missing; sequencing was by immunoSEQ multiplex PCR. The sample includes hundreds of thousands of clones, around 86% seen only once; the top ten take around 0.8%. Comment on this clone: Its specificity is not known.

The donors were members of the validation cohort comprising about 130 subjects, separate from the approximately 670-subject first cohort. CDR3 size: 15 residues. In germline, CDR1 is MDHEN, CDR2 SYDVKM. V lost 3 bases, J lost 0 bases, and 9 bases lay in between. This sequence originates from a woman in her late teens or twenties in good health and CMV-seronegative. The chain recombines TRBV28 with TRBJ1-3; maybe TRBD1 (6 bases). The source material was PBMCs. This CDR3 reads CASSLTGLSGNTIYF. CDR3 DNA sequence: TGTGCCAGCAGTTTGACAGGACTCTCTGGAAACACCATATATTTT.